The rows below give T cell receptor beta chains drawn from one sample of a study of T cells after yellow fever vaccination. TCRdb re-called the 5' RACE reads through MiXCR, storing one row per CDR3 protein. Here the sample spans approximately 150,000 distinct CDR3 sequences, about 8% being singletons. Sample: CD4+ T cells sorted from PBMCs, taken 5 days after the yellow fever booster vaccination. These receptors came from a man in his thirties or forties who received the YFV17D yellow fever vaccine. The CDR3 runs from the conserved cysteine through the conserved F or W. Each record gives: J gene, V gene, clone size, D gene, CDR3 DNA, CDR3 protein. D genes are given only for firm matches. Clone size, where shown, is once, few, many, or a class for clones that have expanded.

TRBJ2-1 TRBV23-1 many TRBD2 TGCGCCAGCAGTCAACTGGGACTAGCGGGGACCAGCTCCTACAATGAGCAGTTCTTC CASSQLGLAGTSSYNEQFF
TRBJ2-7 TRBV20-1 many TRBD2 TGCAGTGCCCCTGGGGCTAGCGGGAGGGGGTACGAGCAGTACTTC CSAPGASGRGYEQYF
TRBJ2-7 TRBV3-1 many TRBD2 TGTGCCAGCAGCCAAGGGCTAGCGGTGTACGAGCAGTACTTC CASSQGLAVYEQYF
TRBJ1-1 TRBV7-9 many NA TGTGCCAGCAAGATAGACGGGAACACTGAAGCTTTCTTT CASKIDGNTEAFF
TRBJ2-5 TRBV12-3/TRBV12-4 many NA TGTGCCAGCAGCCGACAGGCACCCCAAGAGACCCAGTACTTC CASSRQAPQETQYF
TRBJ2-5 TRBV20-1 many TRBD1 TGCAGTGCTAGTATGGGACAGGGTAGAGAGACCCAGTACTTC CSASMGQGRETQYF
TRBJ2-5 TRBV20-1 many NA TGCAGTGCTAGAGATATAAGTGTCAGGGAGACCCAGTACTTC CSARDISVRETQYF
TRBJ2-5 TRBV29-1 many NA TGCAGCGCGGGGGACGGTCGGGAGACCCAGTACTTC CSAGDGRETQYF
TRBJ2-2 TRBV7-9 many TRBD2 TGTGCCAGCAGCTGGGACACTAGCGGGTCCAACACCGGGGAGCTGTTTTTT CASSWDTSGSNTGELFF
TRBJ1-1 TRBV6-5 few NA TGTGCCAGCAGTTACTCGGATGTAGGTACGAACACTGAAGCTTTCTTT CASSYSDVGTNTEAFF
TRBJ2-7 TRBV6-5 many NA TGTGCCAGCAGTTACAGGGCCTACTACGAGCAGTACTTC CASSYRAYYEQYF
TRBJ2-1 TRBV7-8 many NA TGTGCCAGCAGCTTAGCCACTAGTAAGGACAATGAGCAGTTCTTC CASSLATSKDNEQFF
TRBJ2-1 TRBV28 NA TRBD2 TGTGCCAGCAGTTTACTATCCGGGACTAGCGGGAGGGCTGGCAATGAGCAGTTCTTC CASSLLSGTSGRAGNEQFF
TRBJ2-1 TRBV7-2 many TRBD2 TGTGCCAGCACCTTGCGGGGGGTAGGGAGGCAGTTCTTC CASTLRGVGRQFF
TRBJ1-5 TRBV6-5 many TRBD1 TGTGCCAGCAGTTACTCGCAAGGGGGCGGGGGCAATCAGCCCCAGCATTTT CASSYSQGGGGNQPQHF
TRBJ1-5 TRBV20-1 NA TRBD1 TGCTGTGCTATACCGGGACAGGGGGGTGTAGGGAATCAGCCCCAGCATTTT CCAIPGQGGVGNQPQHF
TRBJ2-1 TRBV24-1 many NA TGTGCCACCAGTGATCCGGGTCCCCATGAGCAGTTCTTC CATSDPGPHEQFF
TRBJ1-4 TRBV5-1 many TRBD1 TGCGCCAGCAGCTTGGGGGACAGCCTCGTGATTAAAAAACTGTTTTTT CASSLGDSLVIKKLFF
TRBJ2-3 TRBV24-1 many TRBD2 TGTGCCACCAGTGTCTCTAGCGGAAACACAGATACGCAGTATTTT CATSVSSGNTDTQYF
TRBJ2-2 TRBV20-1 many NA TGCAGTGCTACCCGAAGCACCGGGGAGCTGTTTTTT CSATRSTGELFF
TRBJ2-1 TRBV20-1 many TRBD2 TGCAGTGCTAGGCTGCGGGAGGGCTCCTACAATGAGCAGTTCTTC CSARLREGSYNEQFF
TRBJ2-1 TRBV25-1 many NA TGTGCCAGCAGAGGTGGGAGCCGGTACAATGAGCAGTTCTTC CASRGGSRYNEQFF
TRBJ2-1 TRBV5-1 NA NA TGCGCCAGCAGCTTGACGGGGTTTCAGGACAATGAGCAGTTCTTC CASSLTGFQDNEQFF
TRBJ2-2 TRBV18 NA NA TGTGCCAGCTCACCCGACAGGATGGCCGGGGAGCTGTTTTTT CASSPDRMAGELFF
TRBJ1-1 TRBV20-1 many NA TGCAGCTCCGGACGTACTTTGGGCACTGAAGCTTTCTTT CSSGRTLGTEAFF